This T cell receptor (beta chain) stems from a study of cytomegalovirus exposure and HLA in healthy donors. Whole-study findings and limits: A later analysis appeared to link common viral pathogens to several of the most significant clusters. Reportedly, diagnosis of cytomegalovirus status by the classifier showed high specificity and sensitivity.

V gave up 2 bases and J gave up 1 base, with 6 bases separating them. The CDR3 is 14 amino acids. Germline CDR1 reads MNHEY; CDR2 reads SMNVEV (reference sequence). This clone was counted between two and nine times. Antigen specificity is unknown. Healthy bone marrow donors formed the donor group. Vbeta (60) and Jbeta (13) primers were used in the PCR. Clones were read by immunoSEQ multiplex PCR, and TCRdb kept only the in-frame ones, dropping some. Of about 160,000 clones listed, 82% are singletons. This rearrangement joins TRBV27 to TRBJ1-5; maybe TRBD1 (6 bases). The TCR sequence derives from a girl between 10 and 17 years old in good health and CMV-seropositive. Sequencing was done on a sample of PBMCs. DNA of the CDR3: TGTGCCAGCAGTTTAGGGGGCAGCAATCAGCCCCAGCATTTT. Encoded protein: CASSLGGSNQPQHF.